This TCR beta chain was captured by sequencing in a study of cytotoxic CD8 clonotypes in ibrutinib-treated CLL. The V gene end was trimmed by 2 bases and the J gene end by 9 bases; junction bases not matched to a gene: 6. Germline V gene sequence: CDR1 ENHRY, CDR2 SYGVKD. There are 15 residues in the CDR3. General study points: The study sampled sustained-remission and progressing patients at different times.

Of note for this clone: What it binds is not known.

The table came from immunoSEQ multiplex PCR; TCRdb's copy has only in-frame clones and leaves some out. The table records 130,000 or so clones, approximately 85% of them present only once. V is TRBV10-3 and J is TRBJ1-6; 8 bases align to TRBD1. The TCR was taken from a human donor with chronic lymphocytic leukemia. The starting material was PBMCs, obtained after 24 months of ibrutinib treatment. The CDR3 loop reads CAISETVDRASPLHF. The CDR3 DNA is TGTGCCATCAGTGAGACGGTGGACAGGGCTTCACCCCTCCACTTT.